The clone carrying this T cell receptor (beta chain) was recorded many times. Antigen unknown. Hyperthyroidism, newly diagnosed and lasting under 2 months, affected patients aged 18 to 65. This CDR3 contains 14 residues. With 0 bases removed from V and 5 bases from J, the gap between germline ends came to 7 bases. This sample is drawn from a study of T cells in Graves' hyperthyroidism and ophthalmopathy. General study results and limits: Within blood appeared most thyroid clonotypes that had expanded above 0.001. Model predictions of ophthalmopathy came a median around 7.1 months before onset.

The CDR3 regions of TCR beta were amplified from RNA transcripts. The study used the HTBI primer set for a first-round RT-PCR of the TCR CDR3. TCRdb analysed the multiplex PCR reads with MiXCR anew, one entry per CDR3 protein. The table shows 350,000 to 450,000 distinct CDR3 sequences, with about 15% occurring only once. The sequence derives from a woman under 40 with Graves' hyperthyroidism that later progressed to Graves' ophthalmopathy. This chain connects TRBV12-3 or TRBV12-4 to TRBJ1-4, with D unresolved. Sequenced sample: blood. CDR3 protein: CASSLASGNEKLFF. CDR3 coding DNA: TGTGCCAGCAGTTTAGCTTCCGGGAATGAAAAACTGTTTTTT.